This TCR beta chain derives from a study of blood T cell repertoires in COVID-19. The wider study: Sites in the United States, Italy and Spain provided acute and convalescent COVID-19 samples.

Per the authors' pipeline: Reference gene primer amplification in the assay estimated nucleated cell counts. Measured with immunoSEQ multiplex PCR; TCRdb has only the in-frame clones, and not every one. The V and J calls and clone size were taken over from that table, and D and trimming were inferred from the DNA. This table holds fewer than 200,000 clones, about 88% found once. V lost 0 bases, J lost 1 base, and 11 bases lay in between. Germline V gene lookup returns CDR1 SGHRS and CDR2 YFSETQ. The CDR3 length is 16 residues. Enrolment of Seattle patients took place during active infection, and they were followed longitudinally.

This rearrangement joins TRBV5-1 to TRBJ1-3; no reliable D call. The sample was peripheral blood. The sequence came from a woman aged 45-65 years with COVID-19, enrolled during active disease. The CDR3 region has the DNA TGCGCCAGCAGCTTGGGGGCCGGGGAGTCTGGAAACACCATATATTTT. It is translated as CASSLGAGESGNTIYF.